This is a list of T cell receptor beta chains from one sample in a study of blood T cell repertoires in COVID-19. The data were produced by immunoSEQ multiplex PCR, yet TCRdb's version contains in-frame clones alone and is incomplete. The table includes about 51,000 clones, approximately 90% detected once. Sequencing was done on a sample of peripheral blood. The receptor source for this set is a man aged 45-60 years with acute or convalescent COVID-19. The CDR3 runs from the conserved cysteine through the conserved F or W. Each record gives: V gene, CDR3 protein.

TRBV5-1,CASSLSPTSGSTDTQYF
TRBV10-2,CASSADSYGYTF
TRBV18,CASSLQGGETQYF
TRBV6-5,CASSYPDGGGYTF
TRBV19,CASSTQGVDTQYF
TRBV3-1/TRBV3-2,CASTIQGSETQYF
TRBV5-1,CASSLDRENTEAFF
TRBV30,CAWSVTGTSEKLFF
TRBV5-8,CASSSGQGTDTQYF
TRBV18,CASSPFVKPESTEAFF
TRBV6-5,CASSYSTGANEKLFF
TRBV2,CASGGSYGYTF
TRBV7-3,CANSSGQFSYGYTF
TRBV28,CASSPLPTGGYEKLFF
TRBV5-1,CASSLAGLAGGRQQFF
TRBV18,CASSPTENTEAFF
TRBV5-1,CASSLSQLAGVYNEQFF
TRBV18,CASSPTQTGRTEAFF
TRBV24-1,CATSDSSRGQNTEAFF
TRBV5-1,CASSLGAGGNQPQHF
TRBV12-3/TRBV12-4,CASSRRGPLHF
TRBV27,CASSSPTEGGAGYTF
TRBV24-1,CATSDLTPNQYF
TRBV5-1,CASSLVLSGRRTDTQYF
TRBV5-8,CASSLNWGVDTYEQYF
TRBV6-5,CASKLAGGRNEQFF
TRBV7-4,CASSLLFHEQYF
TRBV12-3/TRBV12-4,CASSFGGRLQHF
TRBV30,CAWSHGTSGGTFF
TRBV5-1,CASSSQQNYGYTF
TRBV5-1,CASSLESPGQGSGELFF
TRBV30,CAWTAGAIYNEQFF
TRBV7-9,CASSLARVNTEAFF
TRBV5-1,CASSFQGTEAFF
TRBV19,CASKDRGKAKNIQYF
TRBV5-6,CASSLWQGLGANVLTF
TRBV12-3/TRBV12-4,CASSSRTVYGYTF
TRBV23-1,CASSQSTGKLANYGYTF
TRBV6-5,CASSYGAGVYEQYF
TRBV19,CASSLLRTSGSEQFF
TRBV27,CASSLGSGQGSYEQYF
TRBV6-5,CASSREGYGYTF
TRBV10-3,CAISAAGGRDNSPLHF
TRBV18,CASSTRTGGVDHGYTF
TRBV2,CASSGGRGEGNIQYF
TRBV18,CASSPPAGRSTEAFF
TRBV6-5,CASSYSGQNQPQHF
TRBV4-1,CASSRGLAGDYEQYF
TRBV15,CATNPSLDRGTEAFF
TRBV4-1,CASSLLTGVGNTIYF
TRBV19,CASSLPSGAQQYF
TRBV9,CASSDGQNYEQYF
TRBV7-2,CASSLALAGGQFF